The 26 T cell receptor beta chains presented below share a single source sample, sequenced in a study of CXCR3-negative and CXCR3-positive naive CD8 T cells. General study points: CXCR3-positive naive cells carried more hydrophobic TRB CDR3s than CXCR3-negative ones.

Their specific antigens are unknown. The study made its TRB cDNA libraries by 5' RACE, adding UMI labels. From its re-call of the 5' RACE reads, TCRdb lists each CDR3 protein once, without DNA. The repertoire table contains roughly 63,000 distinct CDR3 sequences. Sequencing input: naive CXCR3+ CD8+ T cells from blood. Described subset: CD45RO-CCR7+CD27+CD95- naive CD8+ T cells expressing CXCR3 (TNR3+). These receptors all stem from a human donor in good health. Some clones in this sample may be carry-over from other donors' samples.

The chain employs TRBV4-3 and TRBJ2-6; checking the TCRdb D call of TRBD2 is not possible without DNA. This CDR3 is built from 18 residues. In germline, CDR1 is LGHNA, CDR2 YSLEER. CDR3 in amino acids: CASSQEERFISGANVLTF.

The chain is built from TRBV7-9 and TRBJ2-1; TCRdb's D gene call, TRBD1, goes unchecked for lack of DNA. This CDR3 contains 11 residues. The germline CDR1 and CDR2 sequences are SEHNR and FQNEAQ (reference sequence). CDR3 residues: CASSPGQEQFF.

The rearrangement links TRBV4-1 to TRBJ2-7; without DNA, the TCRdb call of TRBD1 cannot be checked. Germline V gives CDR1 MGHRA, CDR2 YSYEKL. This CDR3 contains 16 residues. The CDR3 loop is CASSRVAGTGFYEQYF.

The rearrangement joins TRBV19 to TRBJ2-1; TCRdb proposes TRBD2, but this gene call is untestable without DNA. CDR1 and CDR2 (germline): LNHDA, SQIVND (reference sequence). The CDR3 contains 15 residues. CDR3 sequence reads: CASSMVAGANNEQFF. Full variable domain (missing parts from reference TRBV19 and TRBJ2-1): DGGITQSPKYLFRKEGQNVTLSCEQNLNHDAMYWYRQDPGQGLRLIYYSQIVNDFQKGDIAEGYSVSREKKESFPLTVTSAQKNPTAFYLCASSMVAGANNEQFFGPGTRLTVL.

V and J are TRBV7-9 and TRBJ2-5; no DNA is available, so the TRBD2 call from TCRdb remains unchecked. Per germline, CDR1 SEHNR and CDR2 FQNEAQ (reference sequence). CDR3 length: 15 residues. CDR3 region: CASSAGTSGQETQYF.

The chain couples TRBV7-2 to TRBJ2-7; without DNA, the TCRdb call of TRBD1 cannot be checked. The CDR3 runs 14 residues. Germline CDR1 and CDR2: SGHTA and FQGNSA. CDR3: CASSFRGASYEQYF.

The J gene is TRBJ2-7, the V gene TRBV5-1. The germline V gene has CDR1 SGHRS and CDR2 YFSETQ. The CDR3 is 11 residues long. The CDR3 region is CASTLGYEQYF.

The CDR3 sequence is CASSLGWPDTQYF. This chain uses TRBV28 with TRBJ2-3. CDR1 and CDR2 (germline): MDHEN, SYDVKM. The CDR3 is made up of 13 amino acids.

The chain employs TRBV29-1 and TRBJ1-2. There are 16 residues in the CDR3. Germline V lookup: CDR1 SQVTM, CDR2 ANQGSEA. This CDR3 is CSVDFRQANIFYGYTF.

The V call is TRBV19, the J call TRBJ2-1; TCRdb selects TRBD1, and the lack of DNA leaves this call unchecked. Germline loops: CDR1 LNHDA, CDR2 SQIVND (reference sequence). This CDR3 comprises 15 residues. The CDR3 spells CASSDPPSSYNEQFF.

The J gene is TRBJ2-6, the V gene TRBV6-5; TCRdb's D call, TRBD2, is unchecked because there is no DNA. The CDR3 extends over 14 amino acids. CDR1 and CDR2 (germline): MNHEY, SVGAGI. CDR3 sequence reads: CASRYKGGANVLTF.

The chain joins TRBV25-1 to TRBJ1-2. Germline-derived CDR1 and CDR2 are MGHDK and SYGVNS. This CDR3 contains 13 residues. CDR3 sequence reads: CASSEWVEDGYTF.

The V and J genes are TRBV29-1 and TRBJ2-7. Germline V gene data show CDR1 as SQVTM and CDR2 as ANQGSEA. The CDR3 runs to 13 residues. The CDR3 protein is CSVGQGNSYEQYF.

The rearrangement links TRBV4-1 to TRBJ2-7; TCRdb gives TRBD2 as the D gene, but with no DNA this cannot be confirmed. CDR3 length: 16 residues. Germline V CDR1 and CDR2: MGHRA, YSYEKL. The CDR3 reads CASSPGQASWPYEQYF.

The J gene is TRBJ2-7, the V gene TRBV5-1. Per the germline V gene, CDR1 is SGHRS and CDR2 is YFSETQ. The CDR3 covers 12 residues. CDR3 sequence reads: CASSSEGDEQYF.

The chain carries TRBV6-4 and TRBJ2-2; as DNA is missing, the TRBD1 call by TCRdb cannot be tested. This CDR3 has 15 residues. Germline V lookup: CDR1 MRHNA, CDR2 SNTAGT. The CDR3 region is CASSDSAGAGGELFF.

V and J are TRBV4-3 and TRBJ1-6; checking the TCRdb D call of TRBD1 is not possible without DNA. The germline CDR1 and CDR2 sequences are LGHNA and YSLEER. CDR3 length: 13 residues. The CDR3 here is CASSQDRRDVLHF.

This chain uses TRBV6-5 with TRBJ2-2; TCRdb returns TRBD1, unconfirmable since there is no DNA. Germline V gene sequence: CDR1 MNHEY, CDR2 SVGAGI. The CDR3 totals 15 residues. The CDR3 here is CASSYPGPGTGELFF.

The rearrangement links TRBV29-1 to TRBJ2-7; the TCRdb call, TRBD2, lacks DNA for checking. CDR3 length: 13 amino acids. Germline-derived CDR1 and CDR2 are SQVTM and ANQGSEA. The CDR3 region is CSVTGAGGPEQYF.

The chain uses TRBV7-3 and TRBJ2-5. Germline V gene sequence: CDR1 SGHTA, CDR2 FQGTGA. The CDR3 is made up of 14 amino acids. The CDR3: CASSLIGVQETQYF.

The V and J genes are TRBV6-5 and TRBJ2-7. The CDR3 totals 13 residues. CDR1 and CDR2 from the germline V gene are MNHEY and SVGAGI. The CDR3 sequence: CASSYGQPYEQYF.

The chain couples TRBV20-1 to TRBJ2-1; no DNA is available, so the TRBD1 call from TCRdb remains unchecked. The CDR3 is 15 amino acids. The germline gives CDR1 DFQATT, CDR2 SNEGSKA (reference sequence). The CDR3 reads CSARGLLSFNDEQFF.

The chain has TRBV4-1 and TRBJ2-2. The CDR3 covers 14 residues. Germline loops: CDR1 MGHRA, CDR2 YSYEKL. The CDR3 sequence is CASSQGWNTGELFF.

The genes are TRBV5-1 and TRBJ2-1; TCRdb names TRBD1, which stays unverified in the absence of DNA. CDR1 SGHRS and CDR2 YFSETQ come from the germline V gene. The CDR3 sequence is 14 residues long. The CDR3 loop reads CASKTGLGRDEQFF.

The V gene is TRBV10-3, the J gene TRBJ2-3; the TCRdb call, TRBD2, lacks DNA for checking. Germline V CDR1 and CDR2: ENHRY, SYGVKD. This CDR3 has 15 residues. The CDR3 protein is CAISEPAGSGDTQYF.

The chain has TRBV19 and TRBJ2-1. CDR3 size: 13 residues. The V gene's germline CDR1 is LNHDA and CDR2 SQIVND (reference sequence). CDR3: CASSRDYYNEQFF. The full variable domain, rest sourced from reference TRBV19 and TRBJ2-1, is DGGITQSPKYLFRKEGQNVTLSCEQNLNHDAMYWYRQDPGQGLRLIYYSQIVNDFQKGDIAEGYSVSREKKESFPLTVTSAQKNPTAFYLCASSRDYYNEQFFGPGTRLTVL.